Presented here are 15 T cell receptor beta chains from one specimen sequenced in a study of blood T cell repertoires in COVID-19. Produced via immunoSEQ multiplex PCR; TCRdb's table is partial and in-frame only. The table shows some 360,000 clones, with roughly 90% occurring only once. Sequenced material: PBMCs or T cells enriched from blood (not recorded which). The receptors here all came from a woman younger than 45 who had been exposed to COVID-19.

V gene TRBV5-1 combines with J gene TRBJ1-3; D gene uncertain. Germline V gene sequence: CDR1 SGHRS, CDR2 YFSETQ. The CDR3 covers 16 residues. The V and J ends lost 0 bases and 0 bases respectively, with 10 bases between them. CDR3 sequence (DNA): TGCGCCAGCAGCTTGGCCGGGGTAAGCTCTGGAAACACCATATATTTT. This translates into CASSLAGVSSGNTIYF.

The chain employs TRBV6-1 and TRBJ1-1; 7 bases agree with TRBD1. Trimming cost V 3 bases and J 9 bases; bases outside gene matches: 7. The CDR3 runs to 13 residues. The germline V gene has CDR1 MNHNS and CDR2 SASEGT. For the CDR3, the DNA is TGTGCCAGCAGTGATGGGCAGGGGGATCAAGCTTTCTTT. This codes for CASSDGQGDQAFF.

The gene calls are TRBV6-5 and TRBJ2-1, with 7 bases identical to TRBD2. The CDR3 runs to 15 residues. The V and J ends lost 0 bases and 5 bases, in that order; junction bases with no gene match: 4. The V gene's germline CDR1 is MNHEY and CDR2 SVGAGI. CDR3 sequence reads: CASSYSGGGDNEQFF. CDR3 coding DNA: TGTGCCAGCAGTTACTCGGGGGGGGGAGACAATGAGCAGTTCTTC.

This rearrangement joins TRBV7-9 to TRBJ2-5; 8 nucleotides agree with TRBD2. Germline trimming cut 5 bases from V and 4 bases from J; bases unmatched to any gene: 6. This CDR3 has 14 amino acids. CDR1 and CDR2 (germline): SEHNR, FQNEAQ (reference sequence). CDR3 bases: TGTGCCAGCAGCCCTACAGCGGGAGTAGAGACCCAGTACTTC. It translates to CASSPTAGVETQYF. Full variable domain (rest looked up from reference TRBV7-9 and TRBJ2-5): DTGVSQNPRHKITKRGQNVTFRCDPISEHNRLYWYRQTLGQGPEFLTYFQNEAQLEKSRLLSDRFSAERPKGSFSTLEIQRTEQGDSAMYLCASSPTAGVETQYFGPGTRLLVL.

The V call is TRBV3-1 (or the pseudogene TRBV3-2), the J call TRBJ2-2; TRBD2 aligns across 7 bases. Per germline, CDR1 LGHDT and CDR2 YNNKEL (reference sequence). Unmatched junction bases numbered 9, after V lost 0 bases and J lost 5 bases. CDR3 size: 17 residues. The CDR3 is CASSQDVSGIGTGELFF. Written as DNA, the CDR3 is TGTGCCAGCAGCCAAGATGTCAGCGGGATAGGGACCGGGGAGCTGTTTTTT.

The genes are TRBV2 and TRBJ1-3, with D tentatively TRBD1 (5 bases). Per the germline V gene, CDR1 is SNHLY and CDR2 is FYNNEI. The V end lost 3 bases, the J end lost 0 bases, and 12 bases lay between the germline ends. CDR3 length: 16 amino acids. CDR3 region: CASSDGTARSGNTIYF. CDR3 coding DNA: TGTGCCAGCAGTGACGGGACTGCCCGCTCTGGAAACACCATATATTTT.

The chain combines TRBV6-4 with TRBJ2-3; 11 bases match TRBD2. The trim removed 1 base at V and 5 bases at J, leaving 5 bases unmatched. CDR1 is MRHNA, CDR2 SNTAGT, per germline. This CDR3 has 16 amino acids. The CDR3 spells CASSDYSGRAGDTQYF. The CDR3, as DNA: TGTGCCAGCAGTGACTATAGCGGGAGGGCCGGAGATACGCAGTATTTT.

The CDR3 loop reads CASRRGNQPQHF. CDR3 nucleotide sequence: TGTGCCAGCCGGCGGGGCAATCAGCCCCAGCATTTT. The chain is built from TRBV6-5 and TRBJ1-5; no definite D call. The CDR3 is 12 residues long. The ends were cut back, 8 bases at V and 2 bases at J, with 7 bases in the middle. Germline CDR1 is MNHEY and CDR2 is SVGAGI.

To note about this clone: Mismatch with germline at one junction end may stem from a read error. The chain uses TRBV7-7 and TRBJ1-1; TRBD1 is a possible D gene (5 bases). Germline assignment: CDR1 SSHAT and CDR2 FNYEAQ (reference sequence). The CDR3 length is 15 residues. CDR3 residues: CASSLEGSGGTEAFF. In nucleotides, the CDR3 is TGTGCTAGCAGCTTAGAGGGGTCGGGGGGGACTGAAGCTTTCTTT. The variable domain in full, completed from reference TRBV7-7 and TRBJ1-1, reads GAGVSQSPRYKVTKRGQDVTLRCDPISSHATLYWYQQALGQGPEFLTYFNYEAQPDKSGLPSDRFSAERPEGSISTLTIQRTEQRDSAMYRCASSLEGSGGTEAFFGQGTRLTVV.

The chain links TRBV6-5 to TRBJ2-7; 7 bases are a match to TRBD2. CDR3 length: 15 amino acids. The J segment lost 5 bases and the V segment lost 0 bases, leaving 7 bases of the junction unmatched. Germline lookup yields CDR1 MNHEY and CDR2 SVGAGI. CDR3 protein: CASSYSFTGGHEQYF. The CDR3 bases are TGTGCCAGCAGTTACTCCTTTACGGGAGGCCACGAGCAGTACTTC.

The CDR3 loop is CASSLRGGETDTQYF. The CDR3 DNA is TGCGCCAGCAGCTTGAGAGGGGGCGAGACAGATACGCAGTATTTT. The V gene is TRBV5-1, the J gene TRBJ2-3; 7 nucleotides agree with TRBD1. Looked up from germline, CDR1 is SGHRS and CDR2 is YFSETQ. The ends lost 1 base at V and 3 bases at J; junction bases unmatched: 5. This CDR3 spans 15 amino acids.

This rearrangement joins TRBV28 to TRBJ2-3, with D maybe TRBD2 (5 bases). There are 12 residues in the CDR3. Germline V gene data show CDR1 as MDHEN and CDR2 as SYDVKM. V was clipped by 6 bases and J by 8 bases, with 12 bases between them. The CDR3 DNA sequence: TGTGCCAGCAGCCCCAGAAGCGGTACGCAGTATTTT. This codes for CASSPRSGTQYF.

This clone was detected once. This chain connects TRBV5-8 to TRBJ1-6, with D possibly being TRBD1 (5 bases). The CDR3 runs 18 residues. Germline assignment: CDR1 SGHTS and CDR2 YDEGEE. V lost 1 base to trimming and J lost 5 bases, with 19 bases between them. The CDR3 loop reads CASSLFLRDSVDNSPLHF. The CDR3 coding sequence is TGTGCCAGCAGCTTGTTTTTACGTGACAGCGTCGATAATTCACCCCTCCACTTT.

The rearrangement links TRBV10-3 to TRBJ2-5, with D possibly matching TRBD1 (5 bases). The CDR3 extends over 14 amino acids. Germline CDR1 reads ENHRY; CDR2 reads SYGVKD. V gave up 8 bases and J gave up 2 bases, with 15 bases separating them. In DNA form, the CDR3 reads TGTGCCATCCGAAAGGACATCTATCAAGAGACCCAGTACTTC. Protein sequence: CAIRKDIYQETQYF.

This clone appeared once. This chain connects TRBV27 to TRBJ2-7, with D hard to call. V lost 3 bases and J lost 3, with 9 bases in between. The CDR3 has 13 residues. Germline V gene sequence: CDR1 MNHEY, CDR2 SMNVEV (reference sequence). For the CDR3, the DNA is TGTGCCAGCAGTTTTTCCCCCTTCTACGAGCAGTACTTC. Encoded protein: CASSFSPFYEQYF.